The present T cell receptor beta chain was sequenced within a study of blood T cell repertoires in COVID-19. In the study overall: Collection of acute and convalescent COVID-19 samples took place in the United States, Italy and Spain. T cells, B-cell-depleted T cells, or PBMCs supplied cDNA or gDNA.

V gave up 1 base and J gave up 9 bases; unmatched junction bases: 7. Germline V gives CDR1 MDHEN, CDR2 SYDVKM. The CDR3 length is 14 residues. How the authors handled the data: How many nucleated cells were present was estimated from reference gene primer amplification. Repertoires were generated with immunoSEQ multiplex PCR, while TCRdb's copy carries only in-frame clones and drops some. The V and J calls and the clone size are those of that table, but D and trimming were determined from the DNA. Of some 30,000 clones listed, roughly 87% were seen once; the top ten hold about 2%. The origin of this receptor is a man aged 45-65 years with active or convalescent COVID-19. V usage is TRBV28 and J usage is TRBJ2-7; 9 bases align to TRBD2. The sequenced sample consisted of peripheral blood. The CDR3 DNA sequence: TGTGCCAGCAGTTTATTCGCGGGAGGGCTACTGCAGTACTTC. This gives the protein CASSLFAGGLLQYF.